This entry lists 30 T cell receptor beta chains sequenced from one sample in a study of control samples from healthy donors and cancer patients. Sequencing used immunoSEQ multiplex PCR; TCRdb keeps in-frame clones, though not all of them. Of 170,000 or so clones listed, around nine tenths are singletons. Material for sequencing was blood. These receptors originate from a young man in good health.

The chain has TRBV27 and TRBJ2-3; 9 nucleotides align to TRBD2. V shed 6 bases and J 2 bases; nucleotides not matched to a gene: 6. Germline CDR1 is MNHEY and CDR2 is SMNVEV (reference sequence). CDR3 length: 15 residues. The CDR3 DNA is TGTGCCAGCAGACCCCTAGCGGGATACACAGATACGCAGTATTTT. It translates to CASRPLAGYTDTQYF.

The CDR3 spells CSVFGANAEAFF. The CDR3 DNA reads TGCAGCGTGTTCGGTGCCAACGCTGAAGCTTTCTTT. V gene TRBV29-1 combines with J gene TRBJ1-1; D remains ambiguous. There are 12 residues in the CDR3. CDR1 SQVTM and CDR2 ANQGSEA come from the germline V gene. The V gene lost 6 bases and the J gene lost 6 bases, with 14 bases spanning the gap.

The CDR3 loop reads CASSFTGRGGDEQYF. The CDR3 DNA follows: TGTGCCAGCAGCTTCACAGGGCGAGGGGGAGACGAGCAGTACTTC. The chain recombines TRBV7-2 with TRBJ2-7; TRBD1 is a possible D gene (6 bases). The germline V gene has CDR1 SGHTA and CDR2 FQGNSA. This CDR3 is built from 15 residues. V was pared by 3 bases and J by 5 bases, with 17 bases between. Drawing the rest from reference TRBV7-2 and TRBJ2-7, the complete variable domain is GAGVSQSPSNKVTEKGKDVELRCDPISGHTALYWYRQSLGQGLEFLIYFQGNSAPDKSGLPSDRFSAERTGGSVSTLTIQRTQQEDSAVYLCASSFTGRGGDEQYFGPGTRLTVT.

The J gene is TRBJ2-1, the V gene TRBV19; D is ambiguous. The CDR3 sequence is 10 residues long. The ends were cut back, 5 bases at V and 5 bases at J, with 1 base in the middle. Germline CDR1 is LNHDA and CDR2 is SQIVND (reference sequence). CDR3 sequence: CASSDNEQFF. CDR3 sequence (DNA): TGTGCCAGTAGTGACAATGAGCAGTTCTTC.

V and J are TRBV3-1 (or the pseudogene TRBV3-2) and TRBJ2-7; no definite D call. Trimming removed 3 bases at V and 5 bases at J, with 14 bases between. Germline V gene sequence: CDR1 LGHDT, CDR2 YNNKEL (reference sequence). CDR3 size: 14 residues. The CDR3 spells CASSHLTGPNEQYF. The DNA of the CDR3 is TGTGCCAGCAGCCACTTAACCGGGCCCAACGAGCAGTACTTC.

V gene TRBV5-6 combines with J gene TRBJ2-2, with D maybe TRBD2 (7 bases). CDR3 length: 18 amino acids. V was trimmed by 3 bases and J by 0 bases, leaving 18 bases between them. Germline V lookup: CDR1 SGHDT, CDR2 YYEEEE. This CDR3 is CASSSLSKGGANTGELFF. In DNA form, the CDR3 reads TGTGCCAGCAGCTCCCTGAGCAAAGGGGGGGCGAACACCGGGGAGCTGTTTTTT. The full variable domain, completed using reference TRBV5-6 and TRBJ2-2, is DAGVTQSPTHLIKTRGQQVTLRCSPKSGHDTVSWYQQALGQGPQFIFQYYEEEERQRGNFPDRFSGHQFPNYSSELNVNALLLGDSALYLCASSSLSKGGANTGELFFGEGSRLTVL.

The chain has TRBV9 and TRBJ2-1, with D perhaps matching TRBD2 (5 bases). The CDR3 covers 15 residues. Germline CDR1 reads SGDLS; CDR2 reads YYNGEE. V dropped 0 bases and J dropped 6 bases, with 13 bases sitting between them. The CDR3 loop reads CASSVGSVPLNEQFF. As DNA, the CDR3 is TGTGCCAGCAGCGTAGGTAGCGTACCCCTCAATGAGCAGTTCTTC.

The V call is TRBV5-1, the J call TRBJ1-2; D is uncertain. V was shortened by 0 bases and J by 8 bases, with 8 bases between the two germline ends. The CDR3 loop spans 12 amino acids. Germline CDR1 and CDR2: SGHRS and YFSETQ. CDR3 nucleotide sequence: TGCGCCAGCAGCTTGGACGAAAGCGGCTACACCTTC. Translating gives CASSLDESGYTF.

This chain joins TRBV2 and TRBJ1-5, with D possibly matching TRBD1 (5 bases). The CDR3 covers 16 residues. V was cut by 6 bases and J by 0 bases, with 15 bases left in between. Germline V lookup: CDR1 SNHLY, CDR2 FYNNEI. CDR3 protein: CASRGRTGDSNQPQHF. CDR3 coding DNA: TGTGCCAGCAGGGGACGGACCGGAGATAGCAATCAGCCCCAGCATTTT.

The J gene is TRBJ1-5, the V gene TRBV11-2, with a tentative D call TRBD1 (5 bases). The V gene's germline CDR1 is SGHAT and CDR2 FQNNGV. The CDR3 length is 14 residues. V lost 2 bases and J lost 7, with 12 bases in between. CDR3 DNA sequence: TGTGCCAGCAGCTTAAGCCTCCCAGGGCAGCCCCAGCATTTT. Translation gives CASSLSLPGQPQHF.

Here the CDR3 reads CASSIAGGGETQYF. As DNA, the CDR3 is TGTGCCAGCAGTATAGCGGGAGGGGGAGAGACCCAGTACTTC. This chain connects TRBV2 to TRBJ2-5; 11 bases map to TRBD2. J gave up 4 bases and V 5 bases, and 3 bases lay outside the gene matches. CDR1 and CDR2 (germline): SNHLY, FYNNEI. The CDR3 extends over 14 amino acids.

This clone came up once. The chain joins TRBV5-5 to TRBJ1-1; tentatively, D is TRBD1 (6 bases). The CDR3 loop spans 17 amino acids. Deletions cut 2 bases from V and 4 bases from J, with 21 bases between. Germline-derived CDR1 and CDR2 are SGHKS and YYEKEE (reference sequence). The CDR3 sequence: CASSFNFPGAGGTEAFF. CDR3 nucleotides: TGTGCCAGCAGCTTTAATTTCCCGGGGGCTGGGGGCACTGAAGCTTTCTTT.

The chain is built from TRBV5-1 and TRBJ2-7; perhaps TRBD1 as D (6 bases). Germline lookup yields CDR1 SGHRS and CDR2 YFSETQ. V lost 7 bases and J 1 base, leaving 12 bases between the germline ends. This CDR3 comprises 13 residues. The CDR3 protein is CASGRGQSYEQYF. The CDR3 DNA sequence: TGCGCCAGCGGGCGCGGACAGTCCTACGAGCAGTACTTC.

This clone was observed a single time. This chain connects TRBV11-1 to TRBJ2-3, with 9 nucleotides matching TRBD2. The CDR3 has 16 amino acids. V trimming: 6 bases; J trimming: 1 base; junction bases outside the gene matches: 8. Germline CDR1 reads SGHAT; CDR2 reads FQDESV (reference sequence). The CDR3 protein is CASSFAGGRGTDTQYF. CDR3 sequence (DNA): TGTGCCAGCAGTTTCGCCGGCGGGAGGGGCACAGATACGCAGTATTTT.

This rearrangement joins TRBV7-9 to TRBJ1-1; D not certain. This CDR3 region has 12 residues. Trimming pared 1 base from V and 4 bases from J, leaving 4 bases between. Germline assignment: CDR1 SEHNR and CDR2 FQNEAQ (reference sequence). CDR3 sequence reads: CASSLVATEAFF. Written as DNA, the CDR3 is TGTGCCAGCAGCTTAGTGGCCACTGAAGCTTTCTTT. The variable domain in full, completed from reference TRBV7-9 and TRBJ1-1, reads DTGVSQNPRHKITKRGQNVTFRCDPISEHNRLYWYRQTLGQGPEFLTYFQNEAQLEKSRLLSDRFSAERPKGSFSTLEIQRTEQGDSAMYLCASSLVATEAFFGQGTRLTVV.

The chain uses TRBV29-1 and TRBJ2-3, with D perhaps matching TRBD1 (5 bases). The CDR3 extends over 16 amino acids. Germline values: CDR1 SQVTM, CDR2 ANQGSEA. With 1 base removed from V and 1 base from J, the gap between germline ends came to 15 bases. The CDR3 sequence: CSVEGIPGRGTDTQYF. In DNA, the CDR3 is TGCAGCGTTGAAGGAATCCCGGGCAGGGGCACAGATACGCAGTATTTT.

V usage is TRBV5-6 and J usage is TRBJ1-1; D unclear. The germline V gene has CDR1 SGHDT and CDR2 YYEEEE. V was cut by 5 bases and J by 3 bases, with 14 bases left in between. This CDR3 region has 14 residues. The CDR3: CASRKHRVDTEAFF. CDR3 DNA: TGTGCCAGCAGGAAGCATCGGGTCGACACTGAAGCTTTCTTT. The full variable domain, rest sourced from reference TRBV5-6 and TRBJ1-1, is DAGVTQSPTHLIKTRGQQVTLRCSPKSGHDTVSWYQQALGQGPQFIFQYYEEEERQRGNFPDRFSGHQFPNYSSELNVNALLLGDSALYLCASRKHRVDTEAFFGQGTRLTVV.

J is TRBJ2-5 and V is TRBV14; D call uncertain. The CDR3 has 14 amino acids. V was cut by 1 base and J by 5 bases, with 11 bases left in between. The V gene's germline CDR1 is SGHDN and CDR2 FVKESK. CDR3 sequence: CASSQGASGETQYF. In nucleotides, the CDR3 is TGTGCCAGCAGCCAAGGTGCGAGTGGGGAGACCCAGTACTTC.

CDR3 DNA: TGCGCCAGCAGCCAAGATCCGGCAGGTCGGGACTATGGCTACACCTTC. It encodes CASSQDPAGRDYGYTF. The chain links TRBV4-1 to TRBJ1-2, with D unresolved. This CDR3 region has 16 residues. V lost 0 bases and J 3 bases, leaving 14 bases between the germline ends. Germline CDR1 MGHRA, CDR2 YSYEKL.

The chain is built from TRBV6-5 and TRBJ1-5; the D is unclear. The germline V gene has CDR1 MNHEY and CDR2 SVGAGI. The CDR3 has 13 amino acids. V gave up 8 bases and J gave up 4 bases, with 12 bases separating them. The chain's CDR3 is CASLLLRNQPQHF. The CDR3 DNA reads as TGTGCCAGCTTGCTTCTTAGGAATCAGCCCCAGCATTTT.

The chain uses TRBV30 and TRBJ2-1; D possibly uses TRBD1 or TRBD2 (5 bases each). The CDR3 has 14 residues. Germline V lookup: CDR1 GTSNPN, CDR2 SVGIG (reference sequence). Trimming pared 0 bases from V and 12 bases from J, leaving 18 bases between. CDR3 nucleotides: TGTGCCTGGAGTGTAGGTGGGGGAGACCCTGGGCAGTTCTTC. It encodes CAWSVGGGDPGQFF.

The chain has TRBV10-1 and TRBJ2-5; D not certain. There are 13 residues in the CDR3. V dropped 1 base and J dropped 5 bases, with 8 bases sitting between them. Germline CDR1 and CDR2: WNHNN and SYGVQD (reference sequence). Here the CDR3 DNA reads TGCGCCAGCAGTGAGTGGCCATTGGAGACCCAGTACTTC. Protein product: CASSEWPLETQYF.

The CDR3 sequence is CAWNKLMNTEAFF. CDR3 DNA: TGTGCCTGGAACAAGCTGATGAACACTGAAGCTTTCTTT. The chain links TRBV30 to TRBJ1-1, with D hard to call. Trimming cost V 4 bases and J 0 bases, with 9 bases left between them. Germline V gives CDR1 GTSNPN, CDR2 SVGIG (reference sequence). The CDR3 is 13 amino acids.

This chain joins TRBV6-2 or TRBV6-3 and TRBJ1-5, with D possibly TRBD1 on 5 matching bases. Trimming took off 4 bases at V and 5 bases at J, with 15 bases between the two ends. Germline-derived CDR1 and CDR2 are MNHEY and SVGEGT. This CDR3 has 15 amino acids. CDR3 in amino acids: CASSSGHRVYQPQHF. The CDR3 bases are TGTGCCAGCAGTTCCGGACATAGGGTATATCAGCCCCAGCATTTT.

This chain links TRBV30 with TRBJ1-5, with D uncertain. The CDR3 consists of 14 residues. V was shortened by 0 bases and J by 2 bases, with 8 bases between the two germline ends. The germline V gene has CDR1 GTSNPN and CDR2 SVGIG (reference sequence). For the CDR3, the DNA is TGTGCCTGGAGTGTTGTGGCAGGCAATCAGCCCCAGCATTTT. Its protein product is CAWSVVAGNQPQHF.

The J gene is TRBJ2-1, the V gene TRBV7-2; TRBD2 agrees at 7 bases. The germline CDR1 and CDR2 sequences are SGHTA and FQGNSA. This CDR3 region has 16 residues. Unmatched junction bases numbered 3, after V lost 1 base and J lost 0 bases. The CDR3 region has the DNA TGTGCCAGCAGCTTAGTCTGGGGGGGCTCCTACAATGAGCAGTTCTTC. It is translated as CASSLVWGGSYNEQFF.

The J gene is TRBJ2-3, the V gene TRBV12-3 or TRBV12-4, with TRBD2 as a possible D gene (6 bases). The CDR3 covers 13 residues. The ends were cut back, 3 bases at V and 4 bases at J, with 8 bases in the middle. In nucleotides, the CDR3 is TGTGCCAGCAGTTTGACGGGGGCAGATACGCAGTATTTT. Protein product: CASSLTGADTQYF.

The CDR3: CASSLAGNRANYGYTF. Here the CDR3 DNA reads TGTGCCAGCAGCTTAGCTGGGAACAGAGCTAACTATGGCTACACCTTC. The chain uses TRBV11-2 and TRBJ1-2; unclear D gene. V was clipped by 1 base and J by 0 bases, with 12 bases between them. Germline V gene data show CDR1 as SGHAT and CDR2 as FQNNGV. There are 16 residues in the CDR3.

V usage is TRBV3-1 (or the pseudogene TRBV3-2) and J usage is TRBJ2-2; D is ambiguous. Trimming took off 0 bases at V and 6 bases at J, with 11 bases between the two ends. This CDR3 has 15 amino acids. Germline V lookup: CDR1 LGHDT, CDR2 YNNKEL (reference sequence). The CDR3 here is CASSQEVAPPGELFF. In DNA, the CDR3 is TGTGCCAGCAGCCAAGAGGTGGCCCCGCCCGGGGAGCTGTTTTTT.

The chain employs TRBV27 and TRBJ2-7; 7 bases match TRBD1. The CDR3 is 14 residues long. The germline gives CDR1 MNHEY, CDR2 SMNVEV (reference sequence). V was pared by 5 bases and J by 1 base, with 5 bases of the junction left unmatched. The CDR3 bases are TGTGCCAGCAGTATTAGGGGGCCTTCCTACGAGCAGTACTTC. It encodes CASSIRGPSYEQYF.